The 7 T cell receptor beta chains presented below share a single source sample, sequenced in a study of cytomegalovirus exposure and HLA in healthy donors. PCR was performed using 60 Vbeta and 13 Jbeta primers. Measured with immunoSEQ multiplex PCR; TCRdb has only the in-frame clones, and not every one. This sample carries about 110,000 clones, roughly 80% of them seen once, and the ten largest clones take less than 4.5%. The sequenced material came from PBMCs. Receptors were obtained from a woman between 40 and 55 years old in good health and CMV-seronegative.

The chain combines TRBV6-6 with TRBJ2-6, with TRBD2 identical over 9 bases. Germline V gene sequence: CDR1 MNHNY, CDR2 SVGAGI (reference sequence). V dropped 8 bases and J dropped 6; count of bases not matched to a gene: 11. CDR3 size: 16 residues. As DNA, the CDR3 is TGTGCCAGCGAGGCTAGCGGGGCGGATTTGGCCAACGTCCTGACTTTC. This sequence encodes CASEASGADLANVLTF.

V gene TRBV10-3 combines with J gene TRBJ1-5; D is perhaps TRBD1 (5 bases). The CDR3 has 14 amino acids. Per the germline V gene, CDR1 is ENHRY and CDR2 is SYGVKD. V dropped 2 bases and J dropped 6 bases, with 11 bases sitting between them. CDR3 in amino acids: CAISEVGGVQPQHF. The CDR3, as DNA: TGTGCCATCAGTGAGGTCGGGGGGGTTCAGCCCCAGCATTTT.

The V and J genes are TRBV29-1 and TRBJ1-1; possibly TRBD1 for D (6 bases). Looked up from germline, CDR1 is SQVTM and CDR2 is ANQGSEA. The CDR3 is 18 residues long. The germline V and J ends were trimmed by 1 base and 0 bases, with 21 bases remaining between them. CDR3 bases: TGCAGCGTTGAAGTTGGGACACCGGGCATCAGGGTGAACACTGAAGCTTTCTTT. Protein: CSVEVGTPGIRVNTEAFF.

In its sample, this clone was seen a few times. The chain recombines TRBV7-2 with TRBJ2-1; TRBD2 might be the D (7 bases). The V end was cut by 0 bases, the J end by 6 bases, with 12 bases between. Germline loops: CDR1 SGHTA, CDR2 FQGNSA. The length of the CDR3 is 15 residues. CDR3 nucleotide sequence: TGTGCCAGCAGCTTAGCGGGGGGGGCCCTCAATGAGCAGTTCTTC. Translating gives CASSLAGGALNEQFF.

This clone was seen more than once but under ten times. The chain links TRBV5-4 to TRBJ2-7, with 9 bases matching TRBD1. In germline, CDR1 is SGHNT, CDR2 YYREEE (reference sequence). V gave up 0 bases and J gave up 6 bases; unmatched junction bases: 4. This CDR3 region has 14 residues. CDR3 residues: CASSLGDRVGEQYF. As DNA, the CDR3 is TGTGCCAGCAGCTTGGGGGACAGGGTTGGCGAGCAGTACTTC.

Concerning this clone itself: One end of the junction fails to match germline, which may point to a read error. The chain has TRBV6-1 and TRBJ1-2, with TRBD1 matching 9 bases. This CDR3 is built from 15 residues. Germline CDR1 and CDR2: MNHNS and SASEGT. The CDR3, as DNA: TGTGCCAGCAGCGAAGCGGGGACAGGGAGGGGCGGCTACACCTTC. This encodes CASSEAGTGRGGYTF.

V is TRBV7-9 and J is TRBJ1-2, with a tentative D call TRBD1 (6 bases). CDR3 length: 12 amino acids. CDR1 and CDR2 from the germline V gene are SEHNR and FQNEAQ (reference sequence). V shed 5 bases and J shed 9 bases, with 13 bases lying between them. This chain's CDR3 is CASSAPQGSYTF. The CDR3, as DNA: TGTGCCAGCAGCGCACCCCAGGGGAGCTACACCTTC.